These 22 T cell receptor beta chains were all obtained from the same sample, sequenced in a study of T cell responses to AZD1222 COVID-19 vaccine. Clones were sequenced by immunoSEQ multiplex PCR, and TCRdb holds only the in-frame ones, with some missing. The sample lists 130,000 or so clones, about 94% occurring once. Sequenced material: peripheral blood, taken on day 0 of AZD1222 vaccination. All receptors derive from an adult in good health.

This chain connects TRBV27 to TRBJ2-7, with D possibly TRBD1 on 6 matching bases. This CDR3 is built from 15 residues. Per germline, CDR1 MNHEY and CDR2 SMNVEV (reference sequence). Trimming left V 6 bases short and J 1 base short, with 16 bases between. This CDR3 reads CASRRGQELSYEQYF. CDR3 DNA sequence: TGTGCCAGCAGGAGGGGACAAGAGCTATCCTACGAGCAGTACTTC.

The CDR3 spells CSVGTGKNTEAFF. The CDR3 DNA sequence: TGCAGCGTTGGCACAGGGAAGAACACTGAAGCTTTCTTT. The V call is TRBV29-1, the J call TRBJ1-1; D may be TRBD1 (6 bases). The germline V gene has CDR1 SQVTM and CDR2 ANQGSEA. The CDR3 spans 13 residues. V dropped 4 bases and J dropped 1 base, with 10 bases sitting between them.

This clone has only a few counts. The chain links TRBV19 to TRBJ2-7; D gene uncertain. Deletions cut 5 bases from V and 8 bases from J, with 13 bases between. The CDR3 spans 12 residues. Per the germline V gene, CDR1 is LNHDA and CDR2 is SQIVND (reference sequence). In DNA form, the CDR3 reads TGTGCCAGTAGTCACAATAGGCTCCAGCAGTACTTC. As protein: CASSHNRLQQYF.

The V gene is TRBV7-6, the J gene TRBJ2-7; 11 positions agree with TRBD2. In germline, CDR1 is SGHVS, CDR2 FNYEAQ. V was pared by 4 bases and J by 6 bases, with 5 bases of the junction left unmatched. The CDR3 loop spans 14 amino acids. CDR3 bases: TGTGCCAGCAGCTCGGGACTAGCGGTCTCCGAGCAGTACTTC. Translating it yields CASSSGLAVSEQYF. The full variable domain, its missing parts supplied by reference TRBV7-6 and TRBJ2-7, is GAGVSQSPRYKVTKRGQDVALRCDPISGHVSLYWYRQALGQGPEFLTYFNYEAQQDKSGLPNDRFSAERPEGSISTLTIQRTEQRDSAMYRCASSSGLAVSEQYFGPGTRLTVT.

The CDR3 protein is CASSLRLAGGPGETQYF. The CDR3 bases are TGTGCCAGCAGCTTGAGACTAGCGGGAGGGCCCGGGGAGACCCAGTACTTC. This chain connects TRBV7-6 to TRBJ2-5, with TRBD2 matching over 14 bases. The V and J ends lost 3 bases and 5 bases, in that order; junction bases with no gene match: 8. CDR3 size: 17 residues. Germline values: CDR1 SGHVS, CDR2 FNYEAQ.

V usage is TRBV3-1 (or the pseudogene TRBV3-2) and J usage is TRBJ1-2; the D is unclear. The germline gives CDR1 LGHDT, CDR2 YNNKEL (reference sequence). The CDR3 runs to 16 residues. Trimming removed 6 bases from V and 0 bases from J, with 17 bases in between. CDR3 residues: CASSTRTLKANYGYTF. Here the CDR3 DNA reads TGTGCCAGCAGTACGCGCACTCTAAAAGCTAACTATGGCTACACCTTC.

V is TRBV12-3 or TRBV12-4 and J is TRBJ1-2; D uncertain. Trimming took 5 bases from V and 4 from J, leaving 11 bases between them. This CDR3 spans 13 amino acids. The CDR3 coding sequence is TGTGCCAGCAGTGTCCGGTCTTTCTATGGCTACACCTTC. Protein product: CASSVRSFYGYTF.

The J gene is TRBJ1-1, the V gene TRBV10-1; tentatively, D is TRBD1 (5 bases). The CDR3 sequence is 12 residues long. Trimming pared 5 bases from V and 3 bases from J, leaving 7 bases between. The germline V gene has CDR1 WNHNN and CDR2 SYGVQD (reference sequence). The CDR3 protein is CASSTGDTEAFF. CDR3 coding DNA: TGCGCCAGCAGTACGGGGGACACTGAAGCTTTCTTT.

The chain joins TRBV5-1 to TRBJ1-5; D uncertain. V dropped 4 bases and J dropped 4 bases, with 12 bases sitting between them. Germline values: CDR1 SGHRS, CDR2 YFSETQ. The CDR3 is 14 residues long. CDR3 in DNA: TGCGCCAGCAGCACCGGGCTCCAAAATCAGCCCCAGCATTTT. The encoded protein is CASSTGLQNQPQHF.

The chain employs TRBV6-1 and TRBJ2-1; 8 bases are a match to TRBD2. The CDR3 is 17 amino acids. The germline gives CDR1 MNHNS, CDR2 SASEGT. Trimming removed 3 bases from V and 7 bases from J; junction bases left unmatched: 14. This CDR3 is CASSDPPGGIRANEQFF. CDR3 sequence (DNA): TGTGCCAGCAGTGACCCCCCGGGGGGGATCAGGGCAAATGAGCAGTTCTTC.

The CDR3 loop is CASSSRQGIGNEQFF. CDR3 DNA sequence: TGCGCCAGCAGCTCGCGACAGGGGATAGGCAATGAGCAGTTCTTC. The chain links TRBV5-1 to TRBJ2-1, with 8 nucleotides matching TRBD1. With 3 bases clipped from V and 6 bases from J, the junction kept 8 bases outside the gene matches. The CDR3 totals 15 residues. CDR1 is SGHRS, CDR2 YFSETQ, per germline.

The genes are TRBV6-5 and TRBJ2-2; the match to TRBD2 covers 7 bases. Germline V gene data show CDR1 as MNHEY and CDR2 as SVGAGI. The CDR3 sequence is 13 residues long. Trimming cost V 7 bases and J 5 bases; bases outside gene matches: 4. The DNA for the CDR3 is TGTGCCAGCATGGGAGGGGTGACCGGGGAGCTGTTTTTT. The encoded protein is CASMGGVTGELFF.

This chain joins TRBV27 and TRBJ2-1; D is ambiguous. V lost 4 bases to trimming and J lost 5 bases, with 15 bases between them. Germline values: CDR1 MNHEY, CDR2 SMNVEV (reference sequence). CDR3 size: 15 residues. The CDR3 protein is CASSSPWSTHNEQFF. In nucleotides, the CDR3 is TGTGCCAGCAGTTCTCCCTGGTCTACTCACAATGAGCAGTTCTTC.

The chain carries TRBV5-8 and TRBJ2-7, with D perhaps TRBD1 (6 bases). CDR1 and CDR2 from the germline V gene are SGHTS and YDEGEE. Trimming shortened V by 4 bases and J by 1 base, and 12 bases separated the two germline ends. CDR3 size: 14 residues. The chain's CDR3 is CASSPVGASYEQYF. The CDR3 DNA sequence: TGTGCCAGCAGCCCGGTGGGGGCGTCCTACGAGCAGTACTTC.

This rearrangement joins TRBV19 to TRBJ2-3; D tentatively fits TRBD1 or TRBD2 (5 bases each). The CDR3 has 13 amino acids. The germline gives CDR1 LNHDA, CDR2 SQIVND (reference sequence). V lost 8 bases and J lost 3, with 12 bases in between. The CDR3 sequence is CASSGSGTDTQYF. The CDR3 DNA reads TGTGCCAGTTCAGGGAGCGGAACAGATACGCAGTATTTT.

The rearrangement joins TRBV30 to TRBJ2-7; 13 nucleotides agree with TRBD2. The CDR3 spans 18 residues. The V gene end was trimmed by 0 bases and the J gene end by 5 bases; junction bases not matched to a gene: 13. CDR1 and CDR2 (germline): GTSNPN, SVGIG (reference sequence). CDR3 DNA sequence: TGTGCCTGGAGTGTAAAAACCGTTAGGACTAGCGGGAGCAACGAGCAGTACTTC. Translation: CAWSVKTVRTSGSNEQYF.

V and J are TRBV6-5 and TRBJ2-1, with 7 bases aligning to TRBD2. V lost 8 bases to trimming and J lost 0 bases; unmatched junction nucleotides: 1. The germline gives CDR1 MNHEY, CDR2 SVGAGI. The CDR3 is 13 amino acids. CDR3 nucleotide sequence: TGTGCCAGCCGGGACTACTCCTACAATGAGCAGTTCTTC. Its translation: CASRDYSYNEQFF.

The V and J genes are TRBV12-5 and TRBJ1-2, with 12 bases fitting TRBD1. The CDR3 spans 17 residues. Germline loops: CDR1 LGHNT, CDR2 FRNRAP. Germline trimming cut 7 bases from V and 8 bases from J; bases unmatched to any gene: 17. CDR3 protein: CASVLDAGTGGGQGYTF. CDR3 bases: TGTGCTAGTGTTCTCGACGCCGGGACAGGGGGCGGTCAGGGCTACACCTTC.

The CDR3 loop is CASSLEGAEAFF. In nucleotides, the CDR3 is TGTGCCAGCAGCTTGGAGGGCGCTGAAGCTTTCTTT. The rearrangement links TRBV5-4 to TRBJ1-1; D is unclear. Per the germline V gene, CDR1 is SGHNT and CDR2 is YYREEE (reference sequence). CDR3 length: 12 amino acids. V gave up 0 bases and J gave up 6 bases, with 6 bases separating them.

V gene TRBV12-3 or TRBV12-4 combines with J gene TRBJ2-7, with TRBD1 matching 7 bases. The CDR3 totals 13 residues. V was pared by 4 bases and J by 1 base, with 1 base of the junction left unmatched. The CDR3 spells CASSSDRSYEQYF. The CDR3 DNA reads as TGTGCCAGCAGTTCGGACAGGTCCTACGAGCAGTACTTC.

This clone was counted once. This chain uses TRBV11-2 with TRBJ2-3, with TRBD1 matching 9 bases. CDR3 length: 15 residues. Losses at the gene ends were 5 bases for V and 4 bases for J; bases not matched to a gene: 7. The germline V gene encodes CDR1 SGHAT and CDR2 FQNNGV. The CDR3 DNA reads TGTGCCAGCAGCAACAACAGGGGGCGGGCAGATACGCAGTATTTT. It encodes CASSNNRGRADTQYF.

This chain joins TRBV27 and TRBJ2-1, with TRBD2 matching over 7 bases. Germline assignment: CDR1 MNHEY and CDR2 SMNVEV (reference sequence). The ends lost 0 bases at V and 9 bases at J; junction bases unmatched: 2. This CDR3 region has 13 residues. DNA of the CDR3: TGTGCCAGCAGTTTATCCCCGGGGGGTGAGCAGTTCTTC. Translating gives CASSLSPGGEQFF.